This TCR beta chain derives from a study of early T cells in non-severe SARS-CoV-2 infection (dated by TCRdb to 2020 to 2022). As for the study more broadly: Because TCR sequencing was done on bulk RNA from unsorted whole blood, the alpha and beta chains could not be paired. Overall study results and their limits: Matching against VDJdb was skewed toward anti-spike CD8 responses, likely underestimated virus-specific expansions, and missed private and CD4 specificities.

The CDR3 starts with the cysteine, ends with the phenylalanine, and has 15 residues. The kept DNA is CDR3 alone, 45 bases in frame from the first base. The germline V gene supplies CDR1 SGHDN and CDR2 FVKESK. For this chain, trimming is 1 base at the V end and 3 bases at the J end, and the number of junction bases without a gene match is 2. This clonotype was detected ten times or more. Its antigen is currently not known. No base-level quality is on record; no much larger clone is a single base apart. Set within a cohort of healthcare workers in London, UK, this nested case-control study involved weekly PCR testing of nasopharyngeal swabs along with blood sampling. Healthcare workers were recruited during the week of the UK lockdown, between 23 and 31 March 2020, and followed weekly for up to 16 weeks. The library was built by means of 5' RACE. Sequencing used a NextSeq 500. To correct for sequencing error and PCR bias, the TCR library protocol tagged individual cDNA molecules with unique molecular identifiers. TCR alpha and beta chains were both sequenced, and the abundances of alpha and beta sequences in each sample were closely correlated with each other. As for the authors' bioinformatics: Decombinator V4 was used to perform V gene, J gene and CDR3 annotation of TCR sequences. TCRs were defined as expanded if a significant change between any two time points was detected under a Poisson model with p below 0.0001. Abundances of TCRs were expressed as counts per million after normalisation to the total number of TCRs sequenced in each sample. TRAV1-2 paired with TRAJ12, TRAJ20 or TRAJ33 defined MAIT TCRs, while TRAV10 paired with TRAJ18 defined iNKT TCRs. A search of VDJdb, accessed on 1 November 2021, was run for TCRs annotated to CMV, EBV and SARS-CoV-2, with TCRs annotated for multiple antigens excluded. TCRdb trimmed public reads at Q25 via fastp, called clones via MiXCR and kept in-frame beta chains. Rows are unified per CDR3 protein, each entry keeping the most common DNA and genes. In this record, the V and J calls reflect TCRdb's handling and not the investigators' own analysis. Here the sample has 46,000 or so distinct CDR3 sequences; 13% occur a single time. The top ten clonotypes cover 10% of the sample.

This clonotype originated in an adult who was a healthcare worker with PCR-confirmed SARS-CoV-2 infection or an uninfected control (not recorded which). The rearrangement joined TRBV14 to TRBJ1-3; 8 middle bases align to TRBD1. The sequenced sample consisted of whole blood. The nucleotide sequence is TGTGCCAGCAGCCAAGGACAGGGGAGTGGAAACACCATATATTTT. Translated, this is CASSQGQGSGNTIYF. With the rest looked up from the reference TRBV14 and TRBJ1-3 genes rather than sequenced, the full variable domain is EAGVTQFPSHSVIEKGQTVTLRCDPISGHDNLYWYRRVMGKEIKFLLHFVKESKQDESGMPNNRFLAERTGGTYSTLKVQPAELEDSGVYFCASSQGQGSGNTIYFGEGSWLTVV.